This T cell receptor beta chain was profiled in a study of breast tumors, draining lymph nodes, adjacent tissues (dated by TCRdb to the mid-2010s). General notes on the study: Breast cancer patients provided tumor, adjacent nontumor tissue and axillary lymph nodes, and the study compared the TCR beta repertoires across these three sources. The study was designed to assess the relationships and possible T-cell exchange between tumor, surrounding tissue and draining lymph node repertoires in human breast cancer. The paper as a whole reports these results and caveats: Tumor T-cell repertoires showed less diversity than lymph node repertoires and more diversity than nontumor tissue repertoires, and tumor T-cell repertoires showed preferential V and J gene usage. The conclusion that tumor T cells originate in lymph nodes was framed as consistent with a hypothesis rather than directly demonstrated. A scenario in which most tumor T cells derive from the lymph node and then expand within tumor tissue was judged to be consistent with the data. Tumor and nontumor tissue repertoires were found to be significantly more similar in luminal-like than in basal-like breast cancer.

Trimming at the junction amounts to 5 bases on V and 9 bases on J, and the germline ends lie 14 bases apart. CDR1 and CDR2 were assigned from the germline V gene (reference sequence) as LNHDA and SQIVND. The CDR3 starts with the cysteine, ends with the phenylalanine, and has 14 residues. CDR3 DNA is the only sequence kept; it has 42 bases, read in frame from the first base. The sequencing machine was an Illumina HiSeq 2000. Multiplex PCR amplification was used to build the TCR beta chain libraries. The amplified TCR beta chain products were analyzed by high-throughput sequencing. In-frame beta chains were kept once TCRdb had trimmed the public reads at Q25 with fastp and called clones with MiXCR. CDR3 protein sequences are deduplicated, and each keeps its most common genes and DNA. Within this sample are just over 30,000 distinct CDR3 sequences, with roughly 69% of them counted one time only. The biggest ten clones account for under 20% of the sample.

To note about this clonotype: Its binding antigen is unknown. There are no base qualities to consult, and no much larger clone falls within one base.

What was sequenced was breast tumor tissue. The source is a female donor with breast cancer. Some clones in this sample may be carry-over from other donors' samples. The V and J segments used are TRBV19 and TRBJ1-6, with a tentative D gene TRBD1 over 6 matching bases. The nucleotide sequence reads TGTGCCAGTAGTCTCGGGACACGGAGTTCACCCCTCCACTTT. The resulting protein is CASSLGTRSSPLHF. Here the CDR3 is joined to the reference TRBV19 and TRBJ1-6 genes, and the full variable domain is: DGGITQSPKYLFRKEGQNVTLSCEQNLNHDAMYWYRQDPGQGLRLIYYSQIVNDFQKGDIAEGYSVSREKKESFPLTVTSAQKNPTAFYLCASSLGTRSSPLHFGNGTRLTVT.